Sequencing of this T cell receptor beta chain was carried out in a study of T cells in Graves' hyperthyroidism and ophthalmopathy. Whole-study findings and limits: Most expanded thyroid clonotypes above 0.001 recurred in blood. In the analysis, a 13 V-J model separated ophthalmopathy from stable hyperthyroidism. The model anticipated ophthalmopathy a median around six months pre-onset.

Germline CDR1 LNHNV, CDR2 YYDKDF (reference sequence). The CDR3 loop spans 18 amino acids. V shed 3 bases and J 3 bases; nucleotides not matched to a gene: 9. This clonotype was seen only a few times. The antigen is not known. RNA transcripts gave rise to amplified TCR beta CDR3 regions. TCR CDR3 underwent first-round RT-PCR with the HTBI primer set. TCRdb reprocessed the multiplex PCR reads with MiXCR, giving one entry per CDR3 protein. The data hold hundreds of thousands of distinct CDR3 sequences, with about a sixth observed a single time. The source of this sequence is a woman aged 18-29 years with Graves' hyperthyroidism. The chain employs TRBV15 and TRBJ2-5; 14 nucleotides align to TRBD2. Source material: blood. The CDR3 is CATSSPWTSGGPKETQYF. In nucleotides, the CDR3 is TGTGCCACCAGCAGCCCTTGGACTAGCGGGGGGCCTAAAGAGACCCAGTACTTC.